One T cell receptor beta chain is described in this entry. The sample originates from a study of shared clonotypes between healthy human individuals. Study overall: Aged between 18 and 49, the donors were a couple of women and a few men.

CD45RO-negative CD8 cells positively selected for CCR7 made up the naive population, which excluded terminally differentiated effector memory CD45RA+ cells. J lost 5 bases, V lost 6 bases, and 8 bases had no gene match. The CDR3 covers 15 residues. Germline-derived CDR1 and CDR2 are MGHRA and YSYEKL. Sequenced by immunoSEQ multiplex PCR; TCRdb stores in-frame clones only, minus some. The data contain about 2.1 million clones, about 93% of them singletons. This chain connects TRBV4-1 to TRBJ2-5; 11 nucleotides align to TRBD1. Sequenced: naive CD8+ T cells from PBMCs. The origin of this receptor is a man between 18 and 29 years old in good health. Some clones in this sample may be carry-over from other donors' samples. In DNA, the CDR3 is TGCGCCAGCAGACCACGGGGACAGGGGGTTGAGACCCAGTACTTC. The encoded protein is CASRPRGQGVETQYF.